Each of the 5 T cell receptor beta chains below was sequenced from the same sample in a study of T cell responses to AZD1222 COVID-19 vaccine. TCRdb keeps only in-frame clones here, not all; method: immunoSEQ multiplex PCR. The sample yields nearly 110,000 clones, around 90% seen once. This specimen was peripheral blood, taken on day 0 of AZD1222 vaccination. Receptors were obtained from an adult in good health.

The sample holds one count of this clone. The genes are TRBV18 and TRBJ2-3, with D possibly being TRBD1 or TRBD2 (5 bases each). V lost 5 bases, J lost 0 bases, and 9 bases lay in between. Germline V gene data show CDR1 as KGHSH and CDR2 as LQKENI. This CDR3 region has 14 residues. The CDR3 nucleotides are TGTGCCAGCTCATACCGGGACAGCACAGATACGCAGTATTTT. Protein product: CASSYRDSTDTQYF.

The chain combines TRBV10-3 with TRBJ1-5; D is unclear. Trimming stripped 2 bases from V and 4 bases from J, with 6 bases between. The germline CDR1 and CDR2 sequences are ENHRY and SYGVKD. This CDR3 has 13 amino acids. The CDR3 spells CAISEGLNQPQHF. In DNA form, the CDR3 reads TGTGCCATCAGTGAGGGGTTGAATCAGCCCCAGCATTTT.

This clone was seen a single time. The J gene is TRBJ1-1, the V gene TRBV18; tentative D call: TRBD1 (5 bases). Trimming removed 3 bases at V and 3 bases at J, with 8 bases between. Germline V CDR1 and CDR2: KGHSH, LQKENI. This CDR3 comprises 13 residues. CDR3 bases: TGTGCCAGCTCACCCCAGACAGACACTGAAGCTTTCTTT. Translating gives CASSPQTDTEAFF.

This chain connects TRBV11-2 to TRBJ2-7; D is possibly TRBD2 (5 bases). Per the germline V gene, CDR1 is SGHAT and CDR2 is FQNNGV. V dropped 0 bases and J dropped 4 bases, with 10 bases sitting between them. CDR3 size: 14 residues. The CDR3 sequence: CASSLDLRRYEQYF. CDR3 DNA sequence: TGTGCCAGCAGCTTAGATCTTCGGAGGTACGAGCAGTACTTC.

The V and J genes are TRBV30 and TRBJ1-2; D unresolved. The germline V and J ends were trimmed by 4 bases and 6 bases, with 15 bases remaining between them. The length of the CDR3 is 13 residues. CDR1 GTSNPN and CDR2 SVGIG come from the germline V gene (reference sequence). CDR3 region: CAWKPFWIDGYTF. CDR3 DNA sequence: TGTGCCTGGAAACCCTTCTGGATTGATGGCTACACCTTC.